This T cell receptor beta chain was found in a study of OX40 agonist ivuxolimab in advanced cancers. Study context: In this trial design, patients received ivuxolimab intravenously at 0.01 to 10 mg/kg every 2 weeks.

Using immunoSEQ multiplex PCR, the repertoire was profiled, and TCRdb retains in-frame clones only, with some absent. This sample carries around 67,000 clones, less than 90% of them seen once, and the ten largest clones take more than 0.85%. In germline, CDR1 is SGHTS, CDR2 YDEGEE. This CDR3 comprises 14 residues. Material: CD4+ or CD8+ T cells sorted from blood, obtained in a trial of the OX40 agonist ivuxolimab. This sequence originates from an adult with an advanced solid tumor such as melanoma, head and neck, liver or kidney cancer. The chain links TRBV5-8 to TRBJ1-2; D is unresolved. Here the CDR3 DNA reads TGTGTCTCGACCCGGCAGGAAACCCACTATGGCTACACCTTC. It translates to CVSTRQETHYGYTF.